This T cell receptor beta chain is drawn from a study of T cell responses to AZD1222 COVID-19 vaccine. This CDR3 comprises 12 residues. Germline CDR1 reads SGDLS; CDR2 reads YYNGEE. The V end lost 4 bases, the J end lost 7 bases, and 12 bases lay between the germline ends. Profiling relied on immunoSEQ multiplex PCR, and the TCRdb table lists in-frame clones only, not all of them. There are about 140,000 clones in the sample; 80% to 90% occur only once, and approximately 3% lies in the top ten. A few counts support this clone. The TCR sequence derives from an adult in good health. The material was peripheral blood, obtained on day 0 of AZD1222 vaccination. The genes are TRBV9 and TRBJ2-7; D may be TRBD1 or TRBD2 (5 bases each). The DNA of the CDR3 is TGTGCCAGCAGCTCCCTATGGGGGGAGCAGTACTTC. It is translated as CASSSLWGEQYF.